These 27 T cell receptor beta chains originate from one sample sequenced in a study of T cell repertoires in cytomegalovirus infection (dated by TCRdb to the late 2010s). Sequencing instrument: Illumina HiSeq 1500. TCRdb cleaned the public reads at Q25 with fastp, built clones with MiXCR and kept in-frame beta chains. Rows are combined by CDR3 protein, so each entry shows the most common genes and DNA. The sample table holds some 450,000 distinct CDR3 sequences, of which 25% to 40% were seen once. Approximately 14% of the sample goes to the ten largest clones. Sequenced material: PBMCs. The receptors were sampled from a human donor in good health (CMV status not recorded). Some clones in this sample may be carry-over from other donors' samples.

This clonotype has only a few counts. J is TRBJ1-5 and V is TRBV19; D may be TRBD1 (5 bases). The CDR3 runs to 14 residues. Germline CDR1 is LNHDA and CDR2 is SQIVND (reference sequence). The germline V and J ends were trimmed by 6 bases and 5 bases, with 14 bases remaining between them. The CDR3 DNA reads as TGTGCCAGTAGCCTATCGGGGACTGATCAGCCCCAGCATTTT. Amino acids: CASSLSGTDQPQHF.

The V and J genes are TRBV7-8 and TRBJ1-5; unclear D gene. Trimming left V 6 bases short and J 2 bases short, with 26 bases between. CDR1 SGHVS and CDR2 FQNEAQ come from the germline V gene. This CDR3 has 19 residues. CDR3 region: CASSFARTPPEIGNQPQHF. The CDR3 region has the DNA TGTGCCAGCAGTTTTGCCAGGACTCCTCCCGAAATAGGCAATCAGCCCCAGCATTTT.

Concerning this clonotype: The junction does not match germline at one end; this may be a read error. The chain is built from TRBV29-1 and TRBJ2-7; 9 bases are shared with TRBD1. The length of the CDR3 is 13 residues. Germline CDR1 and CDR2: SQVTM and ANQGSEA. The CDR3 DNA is TGCAGCGTAGAAGGACAGGGGACCCACGAGCAGTACTTC. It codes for CSVEGQGTHEQYF.

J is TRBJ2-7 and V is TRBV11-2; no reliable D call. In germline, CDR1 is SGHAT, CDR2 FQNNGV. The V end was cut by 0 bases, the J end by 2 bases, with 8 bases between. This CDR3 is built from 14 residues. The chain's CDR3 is CASSLDHLAYEQYF. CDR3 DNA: TGTGCCAGCAGCTTAGATCACCTCGCCTACGAGCAGTACTTC.

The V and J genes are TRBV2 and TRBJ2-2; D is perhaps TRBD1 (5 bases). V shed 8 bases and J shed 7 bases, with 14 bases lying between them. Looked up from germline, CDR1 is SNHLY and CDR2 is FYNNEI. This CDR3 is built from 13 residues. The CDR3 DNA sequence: TGTGCCAGCTATCCAGGGCTAGGCGGGGAGCTGTTTTTT. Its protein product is CASYPGLGGELFF.

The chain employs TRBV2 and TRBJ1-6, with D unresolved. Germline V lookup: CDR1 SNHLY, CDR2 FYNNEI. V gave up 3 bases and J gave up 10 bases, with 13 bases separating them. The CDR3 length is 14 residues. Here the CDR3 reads CASSERQAGSPLHF. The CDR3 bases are TGTGCCAGCAGTGAGCGGCAGGCTGGCTCACCCCTCCACTTT.

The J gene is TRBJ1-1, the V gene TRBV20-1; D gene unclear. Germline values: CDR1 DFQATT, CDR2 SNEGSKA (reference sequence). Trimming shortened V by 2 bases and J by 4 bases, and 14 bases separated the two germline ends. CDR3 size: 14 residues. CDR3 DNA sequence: TGCAGTGCTAGACCGACTGCCCCGGGCACTGAAGCTTTCTTT. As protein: CSARPTAPGTEAFF.

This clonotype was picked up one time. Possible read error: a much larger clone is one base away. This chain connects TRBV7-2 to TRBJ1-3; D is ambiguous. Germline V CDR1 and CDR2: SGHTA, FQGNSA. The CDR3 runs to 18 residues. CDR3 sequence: CASSPFIGQPTSVNTIYF. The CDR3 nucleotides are TGTGCCAGCAGCCCCTTTATAGGGCAGCCTACCTCTGTAAACACCATATATTTT.

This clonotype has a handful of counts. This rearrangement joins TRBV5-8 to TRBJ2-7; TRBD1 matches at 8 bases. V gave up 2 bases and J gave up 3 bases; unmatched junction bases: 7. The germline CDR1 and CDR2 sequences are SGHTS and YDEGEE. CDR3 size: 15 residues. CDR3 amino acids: CASSLLQGAFYEQYF. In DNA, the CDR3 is TGTGCCAGCAGCTTACTGCAGGGGGCTTTCTACGAGCAGTACTTC. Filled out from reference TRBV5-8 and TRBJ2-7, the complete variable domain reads EAGVTQSPTHLIKTRGQQATLRCSPISGHTSVYWYQQALGLGLQFLLWYDEGEERNRGNFPPRFSGRQFPNYSSELNVNALELEDSALYLCASSLLQGAFYEQYFGPGTRLTVT.

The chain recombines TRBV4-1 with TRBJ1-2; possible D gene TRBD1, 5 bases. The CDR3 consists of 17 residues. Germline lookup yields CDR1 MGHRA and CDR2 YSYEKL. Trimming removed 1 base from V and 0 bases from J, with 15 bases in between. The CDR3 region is CASSQASRQIANYGYTF. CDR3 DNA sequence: TGCGCCAGCAGCCAAGCCTCGAGACAGATAGCTAACTATGGCTACACCTTC.

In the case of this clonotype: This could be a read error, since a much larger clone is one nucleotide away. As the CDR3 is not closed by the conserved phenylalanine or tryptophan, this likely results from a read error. This CDR3 is CASRASGGAYNEQFL. CDR3 nucleotides: TGTGCCAGCAGAGCGAGCGGGGGGGCCTACAATGAGCAGTTCTTA. The chain recombines TRBV6-2 or TRBV6-3 with TRBJ2-1; 10 bases match TRBD2. V lost 6 bases, J lost 2 bases, and 4 bases stayed unmatched. The germline CDR1 and CDR2 sequences are MNHEY and SVGEGT. The CDR3 is 15 amino acids.

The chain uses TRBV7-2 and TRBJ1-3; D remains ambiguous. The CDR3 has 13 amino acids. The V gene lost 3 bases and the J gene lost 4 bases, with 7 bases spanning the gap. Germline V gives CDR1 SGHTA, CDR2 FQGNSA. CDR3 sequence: CASSLFQGNTIYF. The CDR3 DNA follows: TGTGCCAGCAGCTTGTTTCAGGGAAACACCATATATTTT.

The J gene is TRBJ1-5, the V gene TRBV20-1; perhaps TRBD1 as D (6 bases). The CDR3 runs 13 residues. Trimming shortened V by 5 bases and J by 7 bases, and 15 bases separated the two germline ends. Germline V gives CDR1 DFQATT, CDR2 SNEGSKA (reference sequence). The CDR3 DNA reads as TGCAGTGCTCAAGACAGGATGGAGCAGCCCCAGCATTTT. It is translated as CSAQDRMEQPQHF.

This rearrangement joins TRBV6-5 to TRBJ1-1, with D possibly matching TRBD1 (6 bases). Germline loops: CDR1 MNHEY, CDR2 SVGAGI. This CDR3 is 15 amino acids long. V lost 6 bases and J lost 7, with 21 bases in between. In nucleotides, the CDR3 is TGTGCCAGCAGGAACTACAGGGTGGGTTATTGTGAAGCTTTCTTT. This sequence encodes CASRNYRVGYCEAFF.

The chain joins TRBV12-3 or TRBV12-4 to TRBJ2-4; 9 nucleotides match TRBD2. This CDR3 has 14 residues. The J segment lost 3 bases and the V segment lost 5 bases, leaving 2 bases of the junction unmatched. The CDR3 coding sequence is TGTGCCAGCAGTCCGACTAGCGGCAAAAACATTCAGTACTTC. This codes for CASSPTSGKNIQYF.

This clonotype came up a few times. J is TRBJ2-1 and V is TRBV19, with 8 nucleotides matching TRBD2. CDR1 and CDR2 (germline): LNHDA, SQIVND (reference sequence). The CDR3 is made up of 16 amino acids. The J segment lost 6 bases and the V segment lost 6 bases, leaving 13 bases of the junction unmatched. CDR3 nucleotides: TGTGCCAGTAGCCTTGCTTGGGCGGGGGGTTCCAATGAGCAGTTCTTC. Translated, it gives CASSLAWAGGSNEQFF.

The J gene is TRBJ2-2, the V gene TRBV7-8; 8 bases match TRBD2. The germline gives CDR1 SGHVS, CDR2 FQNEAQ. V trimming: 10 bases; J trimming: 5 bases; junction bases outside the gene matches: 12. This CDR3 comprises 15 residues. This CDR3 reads CANSLDPGGTGELFF. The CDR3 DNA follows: TGTGCCAACAGTTTGGACCCGGGAGGGACCGGGGAGCTGTTTTTT.

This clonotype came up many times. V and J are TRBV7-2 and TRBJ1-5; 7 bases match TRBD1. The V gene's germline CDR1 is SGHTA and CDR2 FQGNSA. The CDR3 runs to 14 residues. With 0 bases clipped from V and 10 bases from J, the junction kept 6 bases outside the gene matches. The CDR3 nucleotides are TGTGCCAGCAGCTTAGCAGGTAGACAGGGTCCCCAGCATTTT. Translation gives CASSLAGRQGPQHF.

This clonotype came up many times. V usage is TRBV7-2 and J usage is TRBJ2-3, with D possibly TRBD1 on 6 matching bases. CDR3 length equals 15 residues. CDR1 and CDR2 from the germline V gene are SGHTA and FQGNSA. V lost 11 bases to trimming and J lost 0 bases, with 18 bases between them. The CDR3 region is CAGSRQDLSTDTQYF. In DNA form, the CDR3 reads TGTGCCGGATCGAGACAGGACCTTAGCACAGATACGCAGTATTTT.

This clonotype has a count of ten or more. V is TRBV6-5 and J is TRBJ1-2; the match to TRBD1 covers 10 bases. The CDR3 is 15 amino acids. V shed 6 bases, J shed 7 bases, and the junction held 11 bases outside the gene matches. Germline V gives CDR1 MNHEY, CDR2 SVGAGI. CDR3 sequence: CASRPPGQGSGGYTF. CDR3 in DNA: TGTGCCAGCAGGCCACCGGGACAGGGGTCCGGTGGCTACACCTTC.

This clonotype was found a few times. CDR3 bases: TGTGCCATCAGTAGGGACAGGGGGACCTACGAGCAGTACTTC. Translation gives CAISRDRGTYEQYF. The chain joins TRBV10-3 to TRBJ2-7, with 11 bases that match TRBD1. J gave up 2 bases and V 5 bases, and 2 bases lay outside the gene matches. There are 14 residues in the CDR3. Looked up from germline, CDR1 is ENHRY and CDR2 is SYGVKD.

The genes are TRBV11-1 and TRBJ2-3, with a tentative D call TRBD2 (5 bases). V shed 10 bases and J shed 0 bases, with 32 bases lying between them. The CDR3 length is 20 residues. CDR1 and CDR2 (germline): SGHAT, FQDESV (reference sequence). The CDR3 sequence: CAIRLDYLQHTGKSTDTQYF. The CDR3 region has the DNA TGTGCCATCCGCTTAGACTATCTTCAACATACCGGGAAAAGCACAGATACGCAGTATTTT.

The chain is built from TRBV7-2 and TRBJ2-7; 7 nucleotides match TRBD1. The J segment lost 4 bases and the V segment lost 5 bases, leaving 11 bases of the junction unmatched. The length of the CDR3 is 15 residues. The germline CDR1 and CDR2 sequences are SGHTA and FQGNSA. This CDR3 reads CASSANRGSYYEQYF. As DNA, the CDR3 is TGTGCCAGCAGCGCGAACAGGGGATCTTATTACGAGCAGTACTTC.

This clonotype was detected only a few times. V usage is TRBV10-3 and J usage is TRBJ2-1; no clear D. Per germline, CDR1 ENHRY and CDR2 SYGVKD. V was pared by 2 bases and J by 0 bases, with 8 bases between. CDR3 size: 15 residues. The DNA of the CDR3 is TGTGCCATCAGTGAGGATTCGAGCTCCTACAATGAGCAGTTCTTC. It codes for CAISEDSSSYNEQFF.

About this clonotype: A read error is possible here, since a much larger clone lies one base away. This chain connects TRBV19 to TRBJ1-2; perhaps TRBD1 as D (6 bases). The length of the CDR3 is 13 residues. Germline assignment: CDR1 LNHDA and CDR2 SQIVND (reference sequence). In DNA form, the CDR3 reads TGTGCCATTAGTCCTGGACAGTCGGGTGGCTACACCTTC. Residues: CAISPGQSGGYTF.

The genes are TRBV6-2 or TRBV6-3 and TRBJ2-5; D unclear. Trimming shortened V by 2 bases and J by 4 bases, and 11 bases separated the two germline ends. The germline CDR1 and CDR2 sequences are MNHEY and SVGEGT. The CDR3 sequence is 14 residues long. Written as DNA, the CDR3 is TGTGCCAGCAGTTACAAGAGGACCCGAGAGACCCAGTACTTC. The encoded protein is CASSYKRTRETQYF.

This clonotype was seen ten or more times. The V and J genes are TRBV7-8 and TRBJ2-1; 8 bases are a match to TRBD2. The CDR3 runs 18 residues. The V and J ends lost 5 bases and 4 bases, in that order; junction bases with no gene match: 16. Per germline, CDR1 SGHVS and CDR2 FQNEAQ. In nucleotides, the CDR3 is TGTGCCAGCAGCGCCCGACCGCGGGGGGCCTTAGCTTACAATGAGCAGTTCTTC. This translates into CASSARPRGALAYNEQFF.